The sequence of this T cell receptor beta chain was determined in a study of T cell responses to AZD1222 COVID-19 vaccine. Clones were read by immunoSEQ multiplex PCR, and TCRdb kept only the in-frame ones, dropping some. Seen here are approximately 140,000 clones, roughly 92% observed once, and the top ten hold roughly 1%. Pooling was applied to second doses at about 4 or about 12 weeks. The germline V gene encodes CDR1 SNHLY and CDR2 FYNNEI. The CDR3 spans 16 residues. Unmatched junction bases numbered 12, after V lost 7 bases and J lost 1 base. As to this clone: Its antigen is not identified.

Study-level findings and limits: Spike-wide vaccine-associated CD4 TCRs dominated at 160-218 and 743-854. Spike-specific TCR breadth and depth grew following two AZD1222 doses.

Sequenced material: peripheral blood, taken 28 days after the second AZD1222 dose. This receptor was taken from an adult who received the AZD1222 COVID-19 vaccine. The chain combines TRBV2 with TRBJ1-1; TRBD1 agrees at 7 bases. The DNA for the CDR3 is TGTGCCAGCACCATAAAGCAGGGGACAGAGAACACTGAAGCTTTCTTT. Translation gives CASTIKQGTENTEAFF.